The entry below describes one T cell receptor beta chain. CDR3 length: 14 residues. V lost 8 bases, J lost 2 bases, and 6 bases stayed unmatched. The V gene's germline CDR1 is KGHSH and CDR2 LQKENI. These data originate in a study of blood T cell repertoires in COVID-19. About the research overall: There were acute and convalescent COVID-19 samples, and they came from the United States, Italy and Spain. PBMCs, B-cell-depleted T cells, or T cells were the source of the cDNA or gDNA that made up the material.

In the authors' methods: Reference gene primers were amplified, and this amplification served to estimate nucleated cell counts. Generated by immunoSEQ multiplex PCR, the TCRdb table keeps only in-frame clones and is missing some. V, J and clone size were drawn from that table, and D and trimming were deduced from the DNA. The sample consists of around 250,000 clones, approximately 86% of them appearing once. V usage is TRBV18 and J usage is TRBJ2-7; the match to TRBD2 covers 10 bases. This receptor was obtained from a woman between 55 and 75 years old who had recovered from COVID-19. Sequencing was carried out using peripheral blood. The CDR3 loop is CASHTSGEPYEQYF. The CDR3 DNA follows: TGTGCCAGCCATACTAGCGGGGAGCCCTACGAGCAGTACTTC.